The 32 T cell receptor beta chains presented below share a single source sample, sequenced in a study of blood T cell repertoires in COVID-19 (dated by TCRdb to 2019 to 2021). Receptor libraries were prepared by the immunoSEQ multiplex PCR assay. TCRdb holds this immuneACCESS table with in-frame rearrangements only. Some clones are missing; in checked studies, unresolved V genes explain under half, and the rest has no known cause. This sample lists around 140,000 clones; about 91% were detected once. Of the sample, around 26% is held by the ten largest clones. Specimen: peripheral blood. These TCRs come from a human donor in a cohort sampled during active COVID-19.

The gene calls are TRBV5-1 and TRBJ2-3, with TRBD1 matching over 7 bases. The germline CDR1 and CDR2 sequences are SGHRS and YFSETQ. The CDR3 has 15 amino acids. V was clipped by 0 bases and J by 2 bases; unmatched bases: 3. The CDR3 nucleotides are TGCGCCAGCAGCTTGGAGGGACAGACCACAGATACGCAGTATTTT. It translates to CASSLEGQTTDTQYF. Based on the CDR3 plus reference TRBV5-1 and TRBJ2-3, the full variable domain is KAGVTQTPRYLIKTRGQQVTLSCSPISGHRSVSWYQQTPGQGLQFLFEYFSETQRNKGNFPGRFSGRQFSNSRSEMNVSTLELGDSALYLCASSLEGQTTDTQYFGPGTRLTVL.

The gene calls are TRBV5-4 and TRBJ2-5; 13 nucleotides match TRBD2. The germline V gene has CDR1 SGHNT and CDR2 YYREEE (reference sequence). V dropped 3 bases and J dropped 5; count of bases not matched to a gene: 4. CDR3 length equals 15 residues. This CDR3 reads CASSSGLAGAETQYF. The CDR3, as DNA: TGTGCCAGCAGCTCAGGACTAGCGGGGGCCGAGACCCAGTACTTC.

The J gene is TRBJ2-5, the V gene TRBV6-2 or TRBV6-3; 10 nucleotides agree with TRBD2. V gave up 0 bases and J gave up 5 bases; unmatched junction bases: 6. CDR3 length: 16 residues. Germline assignment: CDR1 MNHEY and CDR2 SVGEGT. The CDR3 coding sequence is TGTGCCAGCAGTTACTCTACTAGCGGGGAGGGTGAGACCCAGTACTTC. Translated: CASSYSTSGEGETQYF.

This rearrangement joins TRBV4-1 to TRBJ2-7; TRBD2 might be the D (5 bases). The CDR3 loop spans 15 amino acids. V lost 5 bases and J 0 bases, leaving 14 bases between the germline ends. CDR1 MGHRA and CDR2 YSYEKL come from the germline V gene. The CDR3 nucleotides read TGCGCCAGCAGCTTAACTTCGGGAAGCTCCTACGAGCAGTACTTC. As protein: CASSLTSGSSYEQYF.

The chain links TRBV29-1 to TRBJ2-1; no firm D call. V lost 6 bases, J lost 7 bases, and 16 bases lay in between. CDR1 and CDR2 (germline): SQVTM, ANQGSEA. This CDR3 spans 13 amino acids. The CDR3 nucleotides are TGCAGCGTGTGGCGGATTCTCATAAATGAGCAGTTCTTC. Translated: CSVWRILINEQFF.

The chain joins TRBV4-2 to TRBJ1-2; 10 positions agree with TRBD1. Germline-derived CDR1 and CDR2 are LGHNA and YNFKEQ. With 6 bases clipped from V and 6 bases from J, the junction kept 7 bases outside the gene matches. CDR3 length: 14 residues. CDR3 sequence: CASSGQGVRDGYTF. CDR3 sequence (DNA): TGTGCCAGCAGTGGACAGGGGGTGAGGGATGGCTACACCTTC.

This chain links TRBV19 with TRBJ1-2; TRBD1 aligns across 7 bases. Germline lookup yields CDR1 LNHDA and CDR2 SQIVND (reference sequence). With 4 bases clipped from V and 0 bases from J, the junction kept 8 bases outside the gene matches. The CDR3 has 16 residues. For the CDR3, the DNA is TGTGCCAGTAGTAGGACCGGGACAGCAGCTAACTATGGCTACACCTTC. Residues: CASSRTGTAANYGYTF.

The chain employs TRBV5-6 and TRBJ1-5; TRBD1 aligns across 9 bases. CDR3 length: 16 amino acids. V was clipped by 1 base and J by 6 bases; unmatched bases: 8. Per the germline V gene, CDR1 is SGHDT and CDR2 is YYEEEE. The CDR3 region is CASSLLQGALGQPQHF. The CDR3 nucleotides are TGTGCCAGCAGCTTGCTACAGGGGGCGCTAGGTCAGCCCCAGCATTTT.

The chain links TRBV7-8 to TRBJ1-5; 8 bases line up with TRBD1. The CDR3 length is 16 residues. The ends lost 3 bases at V and 6 bases at J; junction bases unmatched: 10. Germline V CDR1 and CDR2: SGHVS, FQNEAQ. CDR3 amino acids: CASSLLDRGFVQPQHF. DNA of the CDR3: TGTGCCAGCAGCTTGTTAGACAGGGGCTTCGTTCAGCCCCAGCATTTT. Using reference TRBV7-8 and TRBJ1-5 for the parts outside the CDR3, the full variable domain is GAGVSQSPRYKVAKRGQDVALRCDPISGHVSLFWYQQALGQGPEFLTYFQNEAQLDKSGLPSDRFFAERPEGSVSTLKIQRTQQEDSAVYLCASSLLDRGFVQPQHFGDGTRLSIL.

The chain employs TRBV18 and TRBJ2-5, with D maybe TRBD1 (5 bases). Germline assignment: CDR1 KGHSH and CDR2 LQKENI. The CDR3 is 12 amino acids. The ends were cut back, 8 bases at V and 1 base at J, with 8 bases in the middle. The CDR3 DNA reads TGTGCCAGCGCAGGGCCCCAAGAGACCCAGTACTTC. Encoded protein: CASAGPQETQYF.

V is TRBV5-4 and J is TRBJ2-5; 8 bases are shared with TRBD2. J was trimmed by 3 bases and V by 5 bases; bases with no gene match: 6. Germline-derived CDR1 and CDR2 are SGHNT and YYREEE (reference sequence). The CDR3 has 14 amino acids. The CDR3 protein is CASSKAGVEETQYF. In DNA form, the CDR3 reads TGTGCCAGCAGTAAAGCGGGGGTCGAAGAGACCCAGTACTTC.

The J gene is TRBJ1-2, the V gene TRBV18; D is uncertain. Germline CDR1 is KGHSH and CDR2 is LQKENI. Trimming cost V 6 bases and J 0 bases, with 14 bases left between them. CDR3 size: 15 residues. This CDR3 reads CASSLGQYANYGYTF. The CDR3 nucleotides read TGTGCCAGCTCCCTAGGTCAATACGCTAACTATGGCTACACCTTC. Looking up the rest from reference TRBV18 and TRBJ1-2 gives the full variable domain: NAGVMQNPRHLVRRRGQEARLRCSPMKGHSHVYWYRQLPEEGLKFMVYLQKENIIDESGMPKERFSAEFPKEGPSILRIQQVVRGDSAAYFCASSLGQYANYGYTFGSGTRLTVV.

The chain employs TRBV7-9 and TRBJ2-3, with D possibly matching TRBD1 (6 bases). Germline values: CDR1 SEHNR, CDR2 FQNEAQ (reference sequence). V was cut by 4 bases and J by 2 bases, with 13 bases left in between. CDR3 length equals 15 residues. This CDR3 is CASSSGTNPTDTQYF. CDR3 bases: TGTGCCAGCAGCTCGGGGACAAACCCCACAGATACGCAGTATTTT. Complete variable domain (other parts from reference TRBV7-9 and TRBJ2-3): DTGVSQNPRHKITKRGQNVTFRCDPISEHNRLYWYRQTLGQGPEFLTYFQNEAQLEKSRLLSDRFSAERPKGSFSTLEIQRTEQGDSAMYLCASSSGTNPTDTQYFGPGTRLTVL.

The V gene is TRBV27, the J gene TRBJ1-5; D may be TRBD1 (6 bases). The CDR3 contains 16 residues. Trimming removed 2 bases at V and 0 bases at J, with 11 bases between. Germline loops: CDR1 MNHEY, CDR2 SMNVEV (reference sequence). As DNA, the CDR3 is TGTGCCAGCAGTTTAAACAGGGACAATAGCAATCAGCCCCAGCATTTT. It codes for CASSLNRDNSNQPQHF.

This clone has just a few counts. The rearrangement links TRBV12-3 or TRBV12-4 to TRBJ1-5; D not certain. V shed 3 bases and J shed 7 bases, with 10 bases lying between them. The CDR3 loop spans 13 amino acids. CDR3 sequence (DNA): TGTGCCAGCAGTTTGGCCAGAGGGCAGCCCCAGCATTTT. It is translated as CASSLARGQPQHF.

This rearrangement joins TRBV12-3 or TRBV12-4 to TRBJ1-1; 8 nucleotides match TRBD1. The CDR3 totals 13 residues. With V trimmed by 4 bases and J by 6 bases, 4 bases remained unmatched. As DNA, the CDR3 is TGTGCCAGCAGTTGGGCAGGGGGCTCTGAAGCTTTCTTT. As protein: CASSWAGGSEAFF.

The gene calls are TRBV13 and TRBJ2-3; 10 nucleotides align to TRBD2. This CDR3 contains 17 residues. Germline lookup yields CDR1 PRHDT and CDR2 FYEKMQ (reference sequence). V lost 5 bases to trimming and J lost 4 bases; unmatched junction nucleotides: 12. CDR3 DNA: TGTGCCAGCAGCCCAGGGGAGCGGGGGGGCACCGCAGATACGCAGTATTTT. Its protein product is CASSPGERGGTADTQYF.

The rearrangement uses TRBV12-3 or TRBV12-4 and TRBJ1-3; D remains ambiguous. The CDR3 extends over 12 amino acids. The ends were cut back, 2 bases at V and 4 bases at J, with 3 bases in the middle. In nucleotides, the CDR3 is TGTGCCAGCAGTTTAATAGGAAACACCATATATTTT. It yields the protein CASSLIGNTIYF.

The rearrangement uses TRBV9 and TRBJ2-1, with TRBD2 as a possible D gene (5 bases). The V gene lost 0 bases and the J gene lost 2 bases, with 9 bases spanning the gap. From germline, CDR1 is SGDLS and CDR2 YYNGEE. This CDR3 contains 15 residues. CDR3: CASSVGASPYNEQFF. CDR3 nucleotide sequence: TGTGCCAGCAGCGTAGGGGCTAGCCCCTACAATGAGCAGTTCTTC.

This clone was seen a few times. The genes are TRBV7-3 and TRBJ2-2; a weak D match, TRBD1 (5 bases). The ends were cut back, 4 bases at V and 5 bases at J, with 8 bases in the middle. Germline CDR1 and CDR2: SGHTA and FQGTGA. The CDR3 loop spans 13 amino acids. The CDR3 loop reads CASSSQGTGELFF. As DNA, the CDR3 is TGTGCCAGCAGCTCCCAGGGTACCGGGGAGCTGTTTTTT.

This clone was counted between two and nine times. The same CDR3 arises from other DNA sequences in this sample as well. The chain combines TRBV9 with TRBJ1-5; D is ambiguous. Germline CDR1 SGDLS, CDR2 YYNGEE. V lost 0 bases and J 4 bases, leaving 5 bases between the germline ends. The CDR3 covers 13 residues. CDR3: CASSVGVNQPQHF. CDR3 DNA: TGTGCCAGCAGCGTAGGCGTAAATCAGCCCCAGCATTTT.

The V and J genes are TRBV5-5 and TRBJ1-1; the D is unclear. Germline V CDR1 and CDR2: SGHKS, YYEKEE (reference sequence). With 0 bases removed from V and 4 bases from J, the gap between germline ends came to 13 bases. The CDR3 has 15 residues. The CDR3 region is CASSLALRFGTEAFF. DNA for the CDR3: TGTGCCAGCAGCTTGGCTTTGCGATTCGGCACTGAAGCTTTCTTT.

The V call is TRBV6-1, the J call TRBJ1-5, with unresolved D. The CDR3 extends over 14 amino acids. Germline V gene sequence: CDR1 MNHNS, CDR2 SASEGT. Trimming took off 3 bases at V and 3 bases at J, with 9 bases between the two ends. The CDR3 bases are TGTGCCAGCAGTGATAATATTTCCAATCAGCCCCAGCATTTT. Amino acids: CASSDNISNQPQHF.

The rearrangement uses TRBV6-2 or TRBV6-3 and TRBJ2-7, with 16 nucleotides matching TRBD2. The CDR3 has 17 residues. Trimming removed 0 bases from V and 5 bases from J; junction bases left unmatched: 4. The germline V gene has CDR1 MNHEY and CDR2 SVGEGT. The CDR3 region is CASSYSGLAGGPNEQYF. CDR3 nucleotide sequence: TGTGCCAGCAGTTACTCGGGACTAGCGGGGGGGCCTAACGAGCAGTACTTC.

This clone was seen once. The chain has TRBV2 and TRBJ1-1; 8 bases are a match to TRBD1. V lost 5 bases and J lost 4; bases outside the gene matches: 3. CDR3 size: 13 residues. Germline loops: CDR1 SNHLY, CDR2 FYNNEI. The CDR3 spells CASSFTGGTEAFF. CDR3 bases: TGTGCCAGCAGTTTCACAGGGGGCACTGAAGCTTTCTTT.

This chain uses TRBV5-1 with TRBJ2-2, with no clear D. The germline CDR1 and CDR2 sequences are SGHRS and YFSETQ. This CDR3 contains 15 residues. Trimming removed 2 bases at V and 2 bases at J, with 10 bases between. Here the CDR3 DNA reads TGCGCCAGCAGCTTCTCAGCGAGAAACACCGGGGAGCTGTTTTTT. Its translation is CASSFSARNTGELFF.

The rearrangement links TRBV6-2 or TRBV6-3 to TRBJ1-2; D might be TRBD1 (5 bases). The germline gives CDR1 MNHEY, CDR2 SVGEGT. Trimming left V 4 bases short and J 0 bases short, with 6 bases between. The CDR3 consists of 13 residues. In DNA form, the CDR3 reads TGTGCCAGCAGTTCGGACACTAACTATGGCTACACCTTC. It specifies CASSSDTNYGYTF.

The chain is built from TRBV7-8 and TRBJ2-5; D perhaps matches TRBD1 (6 bases). The CDR3 loop spans 13 amino acids. Germline values: CDR1 SGHVS, CDR2 FQNEAQ. V lost 5 bases and J lost 6, with 13 bases in between. In DNA, the CDR3 is TGTGCCAGCAGCCGTGACAGGCAACAGACCCAGTACTTC. As protein: CASSRDRQQTQYF.

J is TRBJ2-1 and V is TRBV5-1, with TRBD2 matching over 8 bases. The CDR3 extends over 14 amino acids. In germline, CDR1 is SGHRS, CDR2 YFSETQ. V gave up 1 base and J gave up 12 bases; unmatched junction bases: 9. The CDR3 nucleotides are TGCGCCAGCAGCTTGTGGGCGGGGGGCCGACGGCAGTTCTTC. The encoded protein is CASSLWAGGRRQFF.

V usage is TRBV2 and J usage is TRBJ2-1; TRBD1 agrees at 8 bases. V lost 4 bases and J lost 4; bases outside the gene matches: 6. Germline V gives CDR1 SNHLY, CDR2 FYNNEI. The CDR3 has 15 residues. The CDR3 DNA reads TGTGCCAGCAGTGGGGGGCAGGGGGCATACAATGAGCAGTTCTTC. Translated, it gives CASSGGQGAYNEQFF.

The chain recombines TRBV25-1 with TRBJ1-5, with TRBD1 as a possible D gene (5 bases). The length of the CDR3 is 15 residues. V gave up 3 bases and J gave up 6 bases, with 15 bases separating them. Germline-derived CDR1 and CDR2 are MGHDK and SYGVNS. The CDR3 here is CASSDSSREGQPQHF. CDR3 sequence (DNA): TGTGCCAGCAGTGACTCGAGCAGGGAGGGTCAGCCCCAGCATTTT. Filled out from reference TRBV25-1 and TRBJ1-5, the complete variable domain reads EADIYQTPRYLVIGTGKKITLECSQTMGHDKMYWYQQDPGMELHLIHYSYGVNSTEKGDLSSESTVSRIRTEHFPLTLESARPSHTSQYLCASSDSSREGQPQHFGDGTRLSIL.

This clone was counted once. V is TRBV29-1 and J is TRBJ1-3; D is perhaps TRBD1 (5 bases). Trimming took off 7 bases at V and 2 bases at J, with 15 bases between the two ends. This CDR3 spans 14 amino acids. Germline loops: CDR1 SQVTM, CDR2 ANQGSEA. DNA of the CDR3: TGCAGCGCCGGACATGGAGAGGCTGGAAACACCATATATTTT. Amino acids: CSAGHGEAGNTIYF.